Below are 32 T cell receptor beta chains sequenced from a single sample in a study of T cells after somatic rescue of genetic block. Libraries were prepared by immunoSEQ multiplex PCR; TCRdb keeps only in-frame clonotypes and omits some of them. This sample yields 13,000 to 15,000 clones, of which just over 70% are seen a single time; approximately 15% belongs to the top ten. The sequencing input was peripheral blood mononuclear cells (PBMCs). All receptors come from a boy younger than 18.

The chain links TRBV19 to TRBJ2-7, with no clear D. The V and J ends lost 0 bases and 2 bases respectively, with 8 bases between them. This CDR3 region has 14 residues. Germline V lookup: CDR1 LNHDA, CDR2 SQIVND (reference sequence). CDR3 in amino acids: CASSIEAMTYEQYF. CDR3 bases: TGTGCCAGTAGTATAGAGGCGATGACCTACGAGCAGTACTTC. The variable domain in full, with the rest retrieved from reference TRBV19 and TRBJ2-7, is DGGITQSPKYLFRKEGQNVTLSCEQNLNHDAMYWYRQDPGQGLRLIYYSQIVNDFQKGDIAEGYSVSREKKESFPLTVTSAQKNPTAFYLCASSIEAMTYEQYFGPGTRLTVT.

This sequence joins TRBV28 and TRBJ1-2; perhaps TRBD1 as D (5 bases). The V gene lost 2 bases and the J gene lost 4 bases, with 8 bases spanning the gap. Germline V gives CDR1 MDHEN, CDR2 SYDVKM. This CDR3 comprises 13 residues. The chain's CDR3 is CASSLTGGYGYTF. The DNA of the CDR3 is TGTGCCAGCAGTTTAACAGGTGGCTATGGCTACACCTTC.

Worth noting for this clone: One junction end does not reproduce the germline sequence, and a read error may be involved. The chain combines TRBV28 with TRBJ2-7, with TRBD1 identical over 7 bases. Germline V gene sequence: CDR1 MDHEN, CDR2 SYDVKM. This CDR3 region has 11 residues. The CDR3 nucleotides read TGTGCCAGCAGTTTCCGGGACAGTCTATTCTTC. Protein product: CASSFRDSLFF.

This clone was counted only a few times. The chain carries TRBV19 and TRBJ1-6, with D maybe TRBD1 (6 bases). The CDR3 consists of 16 residues. The V and J ends lost 7 bases and 10 bases respectively, with 23 bases between them. Germline CDR1 reads LNHDA; CDR2 reads SQIVND (reference sequence). The CDR3 spells CASNTLWGAMESPLHF. The CDR3 nucleotides read TGTGCCAGTAATACGCTTTGGGGGGCGATGGAGTCACCCCTCCACTTT.

The chain employs TRBV28 and TRBJ1-4; no reliable D call. The V end lost 5 bases, the J end lost 4 bases, and 11 bases lay between the germline ends. This CDR3 is 14 amino acids long. CDR1 is MDHEN and CDR2 is SYDVKM in the germline V gene. The CDR3 coding sequence is TGTGCCAGCAGTCCGGGAGGCTTTAATGAAAAACTGTTTTTT. It translates to CASSPGGFNEKLFF. Together with reference TRBV28 and TRBJ1-4, the CDR3 gives the full variable domain: DVKVTQSSRYLVKRTGEKVFLECVQDMDHENMFWYRQDPGLGLRLIYFSYDVKMKEKGDIPEGYSVSREKKERFSLILESASTNQTSMYLCASSPGGFNEKLFFGSGTQLSVL.

The V call is TRBV14, the J call TRBJ1-5, with D possibly matching TRBD1 (6 bases). The CDR3 has 18 residues. CDR1 is SGHDN and CDR2 is FVKESK in the germline V gene. V lost 0 bases and J lost 7, with 22 bases in between. The CDR3 DNA reads as TGTGCCAGCAGCCAAGAGAAAGGAAGCAGGGGAGTCGAGCAGCCCCAGCATTTT. Translated: CASSQEKGSRGVEQPQHF.

DNA of the CDR3: TGTGCCAGCAGTGTGAACAGGGATGTCGGTGACTATGGCTACACCTTC. Translating gives CASSVNRDVGDYGYTF. This sequence joins TRBV2 and TRBJ1-2, with D possibly matching TRBD1 (6 bases). This CDR3 has 16 residues. V dropped 4 bases and J dropped 3 bases, with 18 bases sitting between them. The germline V gene encodes CDR1 SNHLY and CDR2 FYNNEI.

The chain joins TRBV27 to TRBJ2-7; 9 nucleotides line up with TRBD2. Germline trimming cut 4 bases from V and 7 bases from J; bases unmatched to any gene: 11. This CDR3 comprises 15 residues. Germline V gene sequence: CDR1 MNHEY, CDR2 SMNVEV (reference sequence). The CDR3 nucleotides are TGTGCCAGCAGTTCGGCGCGGGAGGGCCGGAGGGAGCAGTACTTC. Translated, it gives CASSSAREGRREQYF.

This clone occurred a few times. The V gene is TRBV30, the J gene TRBJ1-2; TRBD1 might be the D (6 bases). The germline V gene has CDR1 GTSNPN and CDR2 SVGIG (reference sequence). V dropped 1 base and J dropped 8 bases, with 17 bases sitting between them. The CDR3 consists of 14 residues. The CDR3 coding sequence is TGTGCCTGGAGTGCGCAACTTACAGGGACCGGCTACACCTTC. Translation gives CAWSAQLTGTGYTF.

The chain employs TRBV7-9 and TRBJ2-2; TRBD1 agrees at 8 bases. The length of the CDR3 is 14 residues. Germline loops: CDR1 SEHNR, CDR2 FQNEAQ (reference sequence). With 6 bases clipped from V and 5 bases from J, the junction kept 5 bases outside the gene matches. The CDR3 bases are TGTGCCAGCAGGTCGGACAGGGTTACCGGGGAGCTGTTTTTT. Protein sequence: CASRSDRVTGELFF.

This clone was recorded once. The chain uses TRBV5-6 and TRBJ2-3, with 16 positions matching TRBD2. V shed 4 bases, J shed 1 base, and the junction held 9 bases outside the gene matches. Looked up from germline, CDR1 is SGHDT and CDR2 is YYEEEE. This CDR3 has 19 residues. The CDR3 DNA follows: TGTGCCAGCAGCACGGGACTAGCGGGAGGGCATGGGGGCACAGATACGCAGTATTTT. Translated, it gives CASSTGLAGGHGGTDTQYF.

This sequence joins TRBV7-2 and TRBJ2-3; D could derive from TRBD1 or TRBD2 (5 bases each). Trimming removed 0 bases at V and 11 bases at J, with 12 bases between. CDR3 length equals 13 residues. CDR1 SGHTA and CDR2 FQGNSA come from the germline V gene. The CDR3, as DNA: TGTGCCAGCAGCTTAGCGGGGACCCGAGGGCAGTATTTT. Protein: CASSLAGTRGQYF.

This clone turned up a few times. The rearrangement joins TRBV10-3 to TRBJ1-5, with D possibly matching TRBD1 (5 bases). The V end was cut by 4 bases, the J end by 6 bases, with 10 bases between. Looked up from germline, CDR1 is ENHRY and CDR2 is SYGVKD. The CDR3 is 13 amino acids. Here the CDR3 DNA reads TGTGCCATCAGTGGACAGTCATTTCAGCCCCAGCATTTT. It translates to CAISGQSFQPQHF.

The chain has TRBV5-1 and TRBJ2-5; 9 bases match TRBD2. The CDR3 covers 14 residues. CDR1 and CDR2 from the germline V gene are SGHRS and YFSETQ. Trimming removed 4 bases from V and 5 bases from J; junction bases left unmatched: 6. The CDR3 reads CASSGGGAAETQYF. DNA for the CDR3: TGCGCCAGCAGCGGCGGGGGGGCGGCGGAGACCCAGTACTTC.

The gene calls are TRBV10-3 and TRBJ1-4, with unresolved D. The V and J ends lost 10 bases and 0 bases respectively, with 12 bases between them. This CDR3 contains 14 residues. In germline, CDR1 is ENHRY, CDR2 SYGVKD. The CDR3 sequence is CATRTDATNEKLFF. The CDR3 region has the DNA TGTGCCACCCGGACTGATGCAACTAATGAAAAACTGTTTTTT.

The V call is TRBV21-1, the J call TRBJ1-4; TRBD1 reflects the table's D call only, with no check against the DNA. TRBV21-1 is given as a pseudogene. The CDR3 has 13 residues. CDR3 sequence reads: CASTRQGQEKLFF. CDR3 nucleotides: TGTGCCAGCACCCGACAGGGTCAGGAAAAACTGTTTTTT.

This clone has just a few counts. The chain carries TRBV5-6 and TRBJ2-7; D call uncertain. Germline assignment: CDR1 SGHDT and CDR2 YYEEEE. The V and J ends lost 2 bases and 2 bases respectively, with 5 bases between them. The CDR3 extends over 12 amino acids. CDR3 bases: TGTGCCAGCAGCTTCTGGGCCTACGAGCAGTACTTC. It encodes CASSFWAYEQYF.

With regard to this clone: A junction boundary mismatches the germline segment, possibly from a read error. V is TRBV7-8 and J is TRBJ2-1; tentative D call: TRBD1 (5 bases). CDR3 length: 13 residues. Germline lookup yields CDR1 SGHVS and CDR2 FQNEAQ. Written as DNA, the CDR3 is TGTGCCAGCAGCCTGACAGTCCACAATGGGCAGTTCTTC. Translating it yields CASSLTVHNGQFF.

The chain uses TRBV25-1 and TRBJ2-1; 7 positions match TRBD1. Germline CDR1 MGHDK, CDR2 SYGVNS. The CDR3 loop spans 14 amino acids. The V gene end was trimmed by 3 bases and the J gene end by 4 bases; junction bases not matched to a gene: 3. CDR3 bases: TGTGCCAGCAGTGAGCAGGGGGTTTACAATGAGCAGTTCTTC. It specifies CASSEQGVYNEQFF.

A single count supports this clone. The rearrangement links TRBV11-2 to TRBJ1-4; no clear D. In germline, CDR1 is SGHAT, CDR2 FQNNGV. V lost 0 bases and J 7 bases, leaving 18 bases between the germline ends. CDR3 length: 17 residues. The DNA for the CDR3 is TGTGCCAGCAGCTTAGATCATGACTCGGCCAACGGTGAAAAACTGTTTTTT. Its translation: CASSLDHDSANGEKLFF.

The chain employs TRBV5-1 and TRBJ1-2; TRBD1 might be the D (5 bases). This CDR3 has 15 amino acids. Trimming took off 0 bases at V and 7 bases at J, with 16 bases between the two ends. Per the germline V gene, CDR1 is SGHRS and CDR2 is YFSETQ. The CDR3 nucleotides read TGCGCCAGCAGCTTGGATGGGGGTTCGGGGTTTGGCTACACCTTC. Amino acids: CASSLDGGSGFGYTF.

V usage is TRBV23-1 and J usage is TRBJ1-5; D may be TRBD1 (5 bases). TRBV23-1 is marked as an open reading frame, function uncertain. Trimming took off 4 bases at V and 3 bases at J, with 10 bases between the two ends. The CDR3 is 14 amino acids. This CDR3 is CASSPDSHNQPQHF. CDR3 nucleotide sequence: TGCGCCAGCAGTCCTGACAGCCACAATCAGCCCCAGCATTTT.

The table lists this clone with a count of one. The J gene is TRBJ2-2, the V gene TRBV6-1; the D gene is possibly TRBD2 (7 bases). The germline V and J ends were trimmed by 2 bases and 9 bases, with 31 bases remaining between them. The germline V gene has CDR1 MNHNS and CDR2 SASEGT. The CDR3 is made up of 20 amino acids. CDR3 in amino acids: CASSERGGAVHRVPHWELFF. The CDR3 DNA is TGTGCCAGCAGTGAAAGGGGGGGGGCAGTGCACCGGGTTCCTCACTGGGAGCTGTTTTTT.

The chain carries TRBV6-5 and TRBJ1-1; D not certain. Looked up from germline, CDR1 is MNHEY and CDR2 is SVGAGI. V was cut by 3 bases and J by 0 bases, with 2 bases left in between. The CDR3 contains 12 residues. The CDR3 sequence is CASSYMNTEAFF. In DNA form, the CDR3 reads TGTGCCAGCAGTTATATGAACACTGAAGCTTTCTTT.

The chain is built from TRBV18 and TRBJ1-2; tentative D call: TRBD1 (5 bases). The V gene lost 3 bases and the J gene lost 6 bases, with 14 bases spanning the gap. CDR1 and CDR2 (germline): KGHSH, LQKENI. This CDR3 has 14 residues. Here the CDR3 reads CASSPSRGIDGYTF. The DNA of the CDR3 is TGTGCCAGCTCACCCTCTCGGGGGATCGATGGCTACACCTTC.

The gene calls are TRBV14 and TRBJ2-3; D remains ambiguous. CDR3 length: 12 amino acids. The germline V gene has CDR1 SGHDN and CDR2 FVKESK. With 5 bases removed from V and 9 bases from J, the gap between germline ends came to 12 bases. The CDR3 is CASSFGLSTQYF. The CDR3 region has the DNA TGTGCCAGCAGCTTCGGGCTATCCACGCAGTATTTT.

The chain joins TRBV5-1 to TRBJ1-6; the match to TRBD1 covers 8 bases. V dropped 4 bases and J dropped 0; count of bases not matched to a gene: 3. The germline V gene has CDR1 SGHRS and CDR2 YFSETQ. The CDR3 contains 16 residues. CDR3: CASSTTGGSYNSPLHF. The CDR3 bases are TGCGCCAGCAGCACCACAGGGGGCTCCTATAATTCACCCCTCCACTTT. Full variable domain (outside the CDR3, taken from reference TRBV5-1 and TRBJ1-6): KAGVTQTPRYLIKTRGQQVTLSCSPISGHRSVSWYQQTPGQGLQFLFEYFSETQRNKGNFPGRFSGRQFSNSRSEMNVSTLELGDSALYLCASSTTGGSYNSPLHFGNGTRLTVT.

The rearrangement joins TRBV30 to TRBJ1-2, with D possibly matching TRBD1 (6 bases). Trimming took off 0 bases at V and 8 bases at J, with 22 bases between the two ends. The CDR3 covers 16 residues. Germline-derived CDR1 and CDR2 are GTSNPN and SVGIG (reference sequence). The CDR3 DNA follows: TGTGCCTGGAGTGTACCCATGAGCAGGGGCCTTGGAGGCTACACCTTC. It is translated as CAWSVPMSRGLGGYTF.

This clone was seen more than once but under ten times. This sequence joins TRBV2 and TRBJ2-3; 9 positions match TRBD1. V dropped 4 bases and J dropped 3; count of bases not matched to a gene: 5. Per germline, CDR1 SNHLY and CDR2 FYNNEI. The CDR3 totals 15 residues. CDR3 residues: CASSGGTGRTDTQYF. In DNA form, the CDR3 reads TGTGCCAGCAGTGGCGGGACAGGGAGGACAGATACGCAGTATTTT. The whole variable domain, filled in from reference TRBV2 and TRBJ2-3, reads EPEVTQTPSHQVTQMGQEVILRCVPISNHLYFYWYRQILGQKVEFLVSFYNNEISEKSEIFDDQFSVERPDGSNFTLKIRSTKLEDSAMYFCASSGGTGRTDTQYFGPGTRLTVL.

CDR3 nucleotide sequence: TGCGCCAGCAGTGTAACTAGCGGGAACGCAGATACGCAGTATTTT. The encoded protein is CASSVTSGNADTQYF. The J gene is TRBJ2-3, the V gene TRBV10-1; 10 bases are shared with TRBD2. CDR1 is WNHNN, CDR2 SYGVQD, per germline (reference sequence). Germline trimming cut 4 bases from V and 4 bases from J; bases unmatched to any gene: 5. The CDR3 length is 15 residues.

This rearrangement joins TRBV7-8 to TRBJ2-6, with D uncertain. The CDR3 runs to 18 residues. Trimming removed 1 base at V and 2 bases at J, with 15 bases between. Germline V lookup: CDR1 SGHVS, CDR2 FQNEAQ. For the CDR3, the DNA is TGTGCCAGCAGCTTAGAATACAGAAGTAATGCTGGGGCCAACGTCCTGACTTTC. Translation gives CASSLEYRSNAGANVLTF.

V usage is TRBV25-1 and J usage is TRBJ1-3; D unresolved. The germline V and J ends were trimmed by 1 base and 2 bases, with 9 bases remaining between them. The length of the CDR3 is 15 residues. The V gene's germline CDR1 is MGHDK and CDR2 SYGVNS. CDR3 coding DNA: TGTGCCAGCAGTGAATTATCCAGAACTGGAAACACCATATATTTT. Translating it yields CASSELSRTGNTIYF.